This T cell receptor beta chain came from a study of cytomegalovirus exposure and HLA in healthy donors (dated by TCRdb to 2017 to 2019). Background for the entire study: An earlier analysis of some 620 of the donors reported approximately 280 Gb of sequence data and approximately 120 million unique TCR beta sequences obtained from about 170 million T cells. Roughly 300 gigabases of sequencing data and approximately 93 million unique TCR sequences were included in an early release covering about 700 HLA-typed donors. Of the approximately 400 genotyped donors, 75% to 85% were placed in the genetic ancestry cluster associated with self-reported Caucasian donors. The study was designed to test whether signatures of past pathogen exposure could be identified by cataloging public T cell receptors. The study used immunosequencing to profile the T cell repertoires of 666 subjects and linked those repertoires to cytomegalovirus serostatus. Along with the roughly 670-subject first cohort, a separate validation cohort of over 90 different subjects was used. High-throughput TCR immunosequencing, statistical association of individual TCRs with disease status, and machine learning were combined to predict cytomegalovirus infection status. A later analysis re-analyzed previously published TCR beta repertoires from 660 or so donors and added high-resolution HLA genotyping to study TCR occurrence patterns. Rather than drawing on any new phenotypic data, the later analysis identified candidate immune exposures from TCR beta sequences and the way those sequences occurred across donors. In an earlier analysis of about 590 of the donors, high-throughput TCR beta sequencing was used to judge whether each TCR beta V gene segment behaved as functional or pseudogenic. Donor age, sex, ethnicity and CMV serostatus were compiled alongside the repertoire data. Genome-wide SNP genotypes for about 60% of the roughly 670 donors were used in a later genetic analysis, which treated that subset as a discovery cohort. Every discovery cohort repertoire had been produced on one sequencing platform. Class I and class II HLA loci were covered by the typing at four-digit resolution. The number of donors typed differed by locus, with roughly 629-640 for A, B, C, DRB1 and DQB1, roughly 550 for DQA1, about 610 for DPA1, and around 460 for DPB1. Several DR-DQ haplotypes were handled as single units for association and clustering because linkage in the cohort was strong. Among under 450 genotyped donors of the cohort, an average of 235,054 unique TCR beta nucleotide sequences were sequenced per donor, about a sixth of them non-productive.

Libraries were made using the immunoSEQ multiplex PCR assay. A mixture of 60 forward primers for TCR Vbeta segments and 13 reverse primers for TCR Jbeta segments was used in the multiplex PCR. The CDR3 region of rearranged TCR beta genes was amplified from genomic DNA with a multiplex PCR assay. Amplified TCR beta libraries were sequenced as 87-base-pair reads on the Illumina HiSeq System. Concerning the study's data processing: A later analysis tallied around 82 million unique TCR beta chains across the 650 to 750 repertoires, and roughly 11 million of those chains were shared by two or more donors. Raw reads were error-corrected and collapsed into unique sequences with a nearest-neighbor algorithm that merged closely related sequences to remove PCR and sequencing errors. Alignment of CDR3 sequences to IMGT reference sequences was used to assign V, D and J gene segments. For a sequence to be retained, at least a six-nucleotide match to both a V gene segment and a J gene segment was required. A rearrangement was called productive if the CDR3 had no stop codons and remained in frame with V and J, and every other rearrangement was called non-productive. Following IMGT convention, CDR3 was defined as the stretch from the second conserved V-encoded cysteine to the conserved J-encoded phenylalanine. The earlier analysis of some 550 of the donors excluded any sequence lacking an unambiguous match to a single V gene segment. In an earlier analysis of approximately 560 of the donors, a V segment was called functional when productive rearrangements were above 56.7%, and segregating when the standard deviation between donors exceeded 5%. A statistical classification framework was built to diagnose cytomegalovirus status from the catalog of TCR beta chain sequences. A later analysis assigned V and J genes by comparing TCR nucleotide sequences with IMGT/GENE-DB human TR gene sequences. The TCRdist pipeline was used in a later analysis to assign CDR3 sequences and most-parsimonious VDJ recombination scenarios. In a later analysis, each TCR beta chain was defined by its CDR3 amino acid sequence together with its V-gene family, and reads without a unique V-gene family were excluded. To address suspected cross-contamination and a sequencing artifact, a later analysis removed 592 highly shared, low-generation-probability nucleotide sequences. In a later analysis, a clonal expansion index was calculated for each public chain from normalized within-repertoire ranks of inferred template counts. In a later analysis, generation probabilities were computed using a VDJ recombination model fitted to out-of-frame rearrangements, and the results were checked against IGoR. Hypergeometric tests were used in a later analysis to score TCR-TCR, TCR-HLA and TCR-CMV co-occurrence, with a repertoire-size bias correction applied to the TCR pairs. In a later analysis, false discovery rates were estimated by permuting HLA or CMV assignments 20 times. A later analysis grouped co-occurring TCRs with DBSCAN, adding TCRdist sequence similarity when clustering within HLA-allele-positive subsets. Repertoires with fewer than 30,000 or more than 120,000 public chains were left out of co-occurrence clustering, as were about 5 repertoires with anomalous nucleotide sharing. TCRdb obtained this table from immuneACCESS and retained in-frame rearrangements with V and J assigned. These tables miss some clones; where compared with another copy, unresolved V genes account for less than half of the shortfall, and the remainder is unexplained. The D gene and trimming were derived from the DNA, and the V and J assignments and clone size from that table. The sample table lists 180,000 or so clones, about 83% of them with a count of one. The ten largest make up about 3% of the sample.

Measured from the cysteine to the phenylalanine, the CDR3 is 12 residues long. CDR3 DNA is the only sequence kept; it has 36 bases, read in frame from the first base. Looking up the germline V gene yields CDR1 SNHLY and CDR2 FYNNEI. Deletion took 8 bases off V and 5 bases off J, with a span of 13 bases between the germline ends. As regards this clone: The antigen it binds to is not known. Base-call qualities are not available, and no considerably larger clone is one nucleotide away.

The full study reports these points: The 87-base-pair reads could not distinguish some IMGT-functional V segments, including TRBV6-2 and TRBV6-3, so those segments were excluded. Specific HLA alleles were associated with 15,000 to 20,000 TCR beta sequences at a false discovery rate of 0.05 in a later analysis. An association between a missense DCLRE1C variant and V-gene and J-gene trimming of TCR beta chains was found in a later genetic analysis and replicated in an independent cohort. In a later genetic analysis, fewer N-insertions in productive TCRs were reported among donors in an Asian-associated ancestry cluster than the roughly 670-donor mean. According to the authors, the approach could potentially be generalized to other disease states and immunological phenotypes. Several of the top co-occurrence clusters appeared to be linked to parvovirus B19, influenza, CMV and Epstein-Barr virus, according to a later analysis. Most TCR sequences were observed very rarely across donors, whereas some public TCRs were present in many individuals. A few of the identified cytomegalovirus-associated TCR beta chains were confirmed in vitro to be specific for cytomegalovirus antigens. In an earlier analysis of around 600 of the donors, most TCR beta V segments were observed in productive rearrangements about 87% or about 30% of the time, broadly matching IMGT annotations. According to a later analysis, TCR association rates differed among HLA loci, with DRB1 alleles showing the most associated TCRs and HLA-C alleles showing the fewest. The cohort was sequenced for TCR beta chains only, and without alpha or paired-chain data the features that could be detected were limited. A later analysis found that most CMV-associated TCR beta chains appeared HLA-restricted, with HLA associations seemingly driven largely by CMV exposure. In the study, roughly 160 TCR beta chains were listed as associated with cytomegalovirus. Because HLA typing was unavailable for some donors at each locus, only the typed subset was used in association tests. Assigning TCR associations to individual alleles was difficult when HLA alleles, especially DR and DQ, strongly co-occurred. A cluster of highly shared sequence variants was judged likely to represent a technical artifact of the sequencing pipeline. A further reported finding was that TCR beta sequences accurately predicted the HLA-A and HLA-B alleles for most subjects in the first cohort. Over 15 rarely observed V segments, including chromosome 9 orphons, were excluded from the earlier analysis of approximately 500 of the donors because counts were too low. CMV serostatus was the only immune exposure information available for the cohort. Presence/absence analyses assumed roughly uniform sequencing depth across donors, an assumption that may not hold. In a later analysis, HLA-associated TCR beta chains were found to be more clonally expanded and to have lower generation probabilities than equally common non-associated chains. The classifier was reported to diagnose cytomegalovirus status with high specificity and sensitivity in both the original cohort and the validation cohort. Linkage disequilibrium might explain the correlated functional status among segregating V segments, but an unknown experimental factor could not be ruled out.

The cohort comprised hundreds of healthy bone marrow donors. At the time of sampling, every cohort member was nominally healthy, though immune exposures that went unrecorded were likely present. The donor tested CMV seronegative, placing the donor among the 350 to 400 seronegative members of the cohort. Every donor gave a peripheral blood sample, and the peripheral blood mononuclear cells from that sample were used for TCR beta sequencing. Genomic DNA extraction from the blood cell samples was performed with the Qiagen DNeasy Blood Extraction Kit. This TCR was sampled from a female donor in good health and CMV-seronegative. Sample: PBMCs. The chain links TRBV2 with TRBJ2-7, with TRBD2 tentatively as D gene (6 bases match). CDR3 loop: CASSGLRNEQYF. The nucleotide sequence reads as follows: TGTGCCAGCTCGGGACTCCGTAACGAGCAGTACTTC.